This T cell receptor beta chain was observed in a study of blood T cell repertoires in COVID-19. The CDR3 loop spans 12 amino acids. V shed 2 bases and J shed 3 bases, with 7 bases lying between them. Germline V CDR1 and CDR2: GTSNPN, SVGIG (reference sequence). The authors' processing: Estimation of nucleated cell counts was performed using reference gene primer amplification. Method: immunoSEQ multiplex PCR; TCRdb's copy keeps in-frame clones and lacks some. V and J calls plus clone size are reproduced from that table; the DNA served to infer D and trimming. The profile shows 250,000 to 350,000 clones, 92% of them singletons. In terms of age and location, participants ranged from roughly 18 to 89 years and lived in fewer than 30 US areas.

The material sequenced was PBMCs or T cells enriched from blood (not recorded which). The sequence derives from a woman in her 30s who had recovered from COVID-19. This rearrangement joins TRBV30 to TRBJ2-5; D gene unclear. The CDR3 here is CAWSKIEETQYF. CDR3 DNA sequence: TGTGCCTGGAGTAAGATAGAAGAGACCCAGTACTTC.